One sample yielded the 17 T cell receptor beta chains listed below, sequenced in a study of OX40 agonist ivuxolimab in advanced cancers. Assay: immunoSEQ multiplex PCR; the TCRdb copy retains only in-frame clones and omits some. Here the sample spans about 77,000 clones, roughly nine tenths being singletons. This specimen was CD4+ or CD8+ T cells sorted from blood, taken in a trial of the OX40 agonist ivuxolimab. These receptor sequences come from an adult with an advanced solid tumor such as melanoma, head and neck, liver or kidney cancer.

The V call is TRBV29-1, the J call TRBJ2-1; D remains unclear. There are 15 residues in the CDR3. V was shortened by 7 bases and J by 1 base, with 17 bases between the two germline ends. Germline assignment: CDR1 SQVTM and CDR2 ANQGSEA. CDR3 nucleotides: TGCAGCGCCAGACCATCGCTCGGGTCCTACAATGAGCAGTTCTTC. Its protein product is CSARPSLGSYNEQFF.

This sequence joins TRBV5-1 and TRBJ2-7, with 10 bases that match TRBD2. The V and J ends lost 4 bases and 1 base, in that order; junction bases with no gene match: 17. This CDR3 spans 19 amino acids. Germline loops: CDR1 SGHRS, CDR2 YFSETQ. This CDR3 is CASSKHREPAGGPSYEQYF. The CDR3 DNA reads as TGCGCCAGCAGCAAACACAGGGAGCCAGCGGGAGGGCCGTCCTACGAGCAGTACTTC.

The chain combines TRBV21-1 with TRBJ1-3; TRBD1 is the table's D call, not checked against the DNA. TRBV21-1 is shown as a pseudogene. The CDR3 has 15 amino acids. CDR3 sequence reads: CASSKVGNSGNTIYF. The DNA of the CDR3 is TGTGCCAGCAGCAAAGTTGGCAACTCTGGAAACACCATATATTTT.

The chain couples TRBV6-5 to TRBJ1-1, with 7 bases identical to TRBD1. The junction had 9 bases not matched to a gene; V was cut back by 4 bases and J by 13 bases. The CDR3 covers 12 residues. Germline V gives CDR1 MNHEY, CDR2 SVGAGI. CDR3 sequence: CASSSHTGDGFF. CDR3 DNA sequence: TGTGCCAGCAGTTCCCACACAGGGGATGGTTTCTTT.

The chain couples TRBV18 to TRBJ1-5, with unresolved D. This CDR3 contains 13 residues. Germline assignment: CDR1 KGHSH and CDR2 LQKENI. V dropped 2 bases and J dropped 7 bases, with 9 bases sitting between them. The DNA of the CDR3 is TGTGCCAGCTCACCAGAGGGAAGGCAGCCCCAGCATTTT. It encodes CASSPEGRQPQHF.

V and J are TRBV7-2 and TRBJ1-3; D might be TRBD1 (5 bases). The germline V gene has CDR1 SGHTA and CDR2 FQGNSA. The CDR3 is made up of 16 amino acids. Trimming removed 3 bases at V and 2 bases at J, with 14 bases between. The chain's CDR3 is CASSFGGTSAGNTIYF. Written as DNA, the CDR3 is TGTGCCAGCAGCTTTGGGGGGACGTCGGCTGGAAACACCATATATTTT.

V and J are TRBV7-2 and TRBJ2-2; D gene ambiguous. Germline V gene data show CDR1 as SGHTA and CDR2 as FQGNSA. The CDR3 runs to 13 residues. The V and J ends lost 6 bases and 3 bases respectively, with 8 bases between them. CDR3 region: CASSRMDTGELFF. CDR3 sequence (DNA): TGTGCCAGCAGTCGCATGGACACCGGGGAGCTGTTTTTT.

This rearrangement joins TRBV18 to TRBJ1-5; D not certain. The ends were cut back, 5 bases at V and 5 bases at J, with 13 bases in the middle. The CDR3 totals 14 residues. Germline values: CDR1 KGHSH, CDR2 LQKENI. The CDR3 sequence is CASSTYSGDQPQHF. In DNA, the CDR3 is TGTGCCAGCTCAACTTACAGTGGCGATCAGCCCCAGCATTTT.

This chain links TRBV7-2 with TRBJ2-2; 11 bases match TRBD2. The CDR3 has 19 residues. The germline V gene has CDR1 SGHTA and CDR2 FQGNSA. With V trimmed by 5 bases and J by 4 bases, 15 bases remained unmatched. DNA of the CDR3: TGTGCCAGCAGCCAATTGCTTATTCCGGGACTAGCGGCCACCGGGGAGCTGTTTTTT. Its translation is CASSQLLIPGLAATGELFF.

V gene TRBV19 combines with J gene TRBJ2-7; no firm D call. CDR3 length: 15 amino acids. V lost 8 bases and J 3 bases, leaving 20 bases between the germline ends. CDR1 and CDR2 from the germline V gene are LNHDA and SQIVND (reference sequence). The CDR3 DNA is TGTGCCAGTCGTGCTTCACATCAGAAACTCTACGAGCAGTACTTC. Translation gives CASRASHQKLYEQYF. Based on the CDR3 plus reference TRBV19 and TRBJ2-7, the full variable domain is DGGITQSPKYLFRKEGQNVTLSCEQNLNHDAMYWYRQDPGQGLRLIYYSQIVNDFQKGDIAEGYSVSREKKESFPLTVTSAQKNPTAFYLCASRASHQKLYEQYFGPGTRLTVT.

V is TRBV7-6 and J is TRBJ2-2; 8 nucleotides line up with TRBD1. After removal of 3 bases from V and 2 bases from J, the junction contained 5 bases not matched to a gene. The CDR3 extends over 16 amino acids. Germline values: CDR1 SGHVS, CDR2 FNYEAQ. Here the CDR3 DNA reads TGTGCCAGCAGCTTTGGACAGGGCGGTAACACCGGGGAGCTGTTTTTT. Encoded protein: CASSFGQGGNTGELFF.

This chain's CDR3 is CASSPRGGFGEKLFF. The CDR3 DNA sequence: TGTGCCAGCAGCCCCCGGGGAGGATTCGGTGAAAAACTGTTTTTT. This chain links TRBV6-5 with TRBJ1-4; D gene uncertain. CDR3 length: 15 amino acids. V was shortened by 6 bases and J by 7 bases, with 18 bases between the two germline ends. Germline V gene lookup returns CDR1 MNHEY and CDR2 SVGAGI.

The chain employs TRBV19 and TRBJ2-1; TRBD1 aligns across 7 bases. There are 14 residues in the CDR3. The germline V gene has CDR1 LNHDA and CDR2 SQIVND (reference sequence). Trimming cost V 4 bases and J 9 bases; bases outside gene matches: 9. The CDR3: CASSTALQGREQFF. CDR3 nucleotides: TGTGCCAGTAGTACCGCCCTACAGGGGCGTGAGCAGTTCTTC.

This clone is a singleton in its sample. This chain uses TRBV6-5 with TRBJ1-2; 11 positions agree with TRBD1. CDR1 is MNHEY and CDR2 is SVGAGI in the germline V gene. The CDR3 runs 16 residues. V lost 3 bases, J lost 2 bases, and 5 bases stayed unmatched. The CDR3 sequence is CASSYQDRGPNYGYTF. The CDR3 DNA sequence: TGTGCCAGCAGTTATCAGGACAGGGGGCCGAACTATGGCTACACCTTC.

The V and J genes are TRBV6-6 and TRBJ2-1; 7 nucleotides line up with TRBD2. The trim removed 9 bases at V and 7 bases at J, leaving 6 bases unmatched. The CDR3 totals 12 residues. Per the germline V gene, CDR1 is MNHNY and CDR2 is SVGAGI (reference sequence). The CDR3 reads CASGLGVNEQFF. The CDR3 nucleotides are TGTGCCAGTGGACTAGGGGTTAATGAGCAGTTCTTC.

This clone was detected once. The rearrangement uses TRBV7-2 and TRBJ1-5, with unresolved D. The ends were cut back, 5 bases at V and 3 bases at J, with 11 bases in the middle. Germline V gene data show CDR1 as SGHTA and CDR2 as FQGNSA. The CDR3 sequence is 14 residues long. The CDR3 is CASSPRPDNQPQHF. CDR3 DNA: TGTGCCAGCAGCCCCCGACCCGACAATCAGCCCCAGCATTTT.

The genes are TRBV7-9 and TRBJ2-2; possible D gene TRBD2, 6 bases. The CDR3 has 15 residues. CDR1 is SEHNR and CDR2 is FQNEAQ in the germline V gene (reference sequence). Deletions cut 5 bases from V and 4 bases from J, with 14 bases between. CDR3 region: CASSVRGAVTGELFF. The CDR3 DNA is TGTGCCAGCAGCGTGCGGGGAGCGGTCACCGGGGAGCTGTTTTTT. Full variable domain (rest looked up from reference TRBV7-9 and TRBJ2-2): DTGVSQNPRHKITKRGQNVTFRCDPISEHNRLYWYRQTLGQGPEFLTYFQNEAQLEKSRLLSDRFSAERPKGSFSTLEIQRTEQGDSAMYLCASSVRGAVTGELFFGEGSRLTVL.